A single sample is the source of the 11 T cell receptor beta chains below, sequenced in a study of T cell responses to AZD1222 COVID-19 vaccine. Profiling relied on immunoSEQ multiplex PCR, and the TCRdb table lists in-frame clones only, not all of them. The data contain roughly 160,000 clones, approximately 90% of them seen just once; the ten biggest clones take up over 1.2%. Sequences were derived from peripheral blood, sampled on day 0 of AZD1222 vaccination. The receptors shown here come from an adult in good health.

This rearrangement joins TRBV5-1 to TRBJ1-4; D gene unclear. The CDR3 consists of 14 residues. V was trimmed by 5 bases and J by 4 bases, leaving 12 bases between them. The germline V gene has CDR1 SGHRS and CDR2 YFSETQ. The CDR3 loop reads CASSLMDGNEKLFF. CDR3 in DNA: TGCGCCAGCAGTTTAATGGACGGTAATGAAAAACTGTTTTTT.

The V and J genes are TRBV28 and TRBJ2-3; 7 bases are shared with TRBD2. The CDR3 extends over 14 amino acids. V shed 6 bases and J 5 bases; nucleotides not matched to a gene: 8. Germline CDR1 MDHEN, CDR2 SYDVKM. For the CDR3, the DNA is TGTGCCAGCAGCTCCGCGGGGGACGAAGATACGCAGTATTTT. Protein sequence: CASSSAGDEDTQYF.

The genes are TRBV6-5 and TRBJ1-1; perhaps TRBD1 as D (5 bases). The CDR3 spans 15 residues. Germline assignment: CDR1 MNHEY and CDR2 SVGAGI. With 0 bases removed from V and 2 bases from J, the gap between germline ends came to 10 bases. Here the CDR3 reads CASSYSRQGNTEAFF. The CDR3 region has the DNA TGTGCCAGCAGTTACTCGAGGCAGGGAAACACTGAAGCTTTCTTT.

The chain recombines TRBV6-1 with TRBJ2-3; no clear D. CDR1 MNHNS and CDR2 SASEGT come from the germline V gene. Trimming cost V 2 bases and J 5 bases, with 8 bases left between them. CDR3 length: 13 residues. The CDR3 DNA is TGTGCCAGCAGTGAAAGGATGGAAGATACGCAGTATTTT. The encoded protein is CASSERMEDTQYF.

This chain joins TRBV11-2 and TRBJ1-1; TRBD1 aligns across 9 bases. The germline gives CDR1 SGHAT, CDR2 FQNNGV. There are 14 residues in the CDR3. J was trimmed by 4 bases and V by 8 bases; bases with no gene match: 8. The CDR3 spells CASGRTGDVTEAFF. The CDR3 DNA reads TGTGCCAGCGGGAGGACAGGGGATGTCACTGAAGCTTTCTTT. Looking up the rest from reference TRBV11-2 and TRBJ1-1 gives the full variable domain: EAGVAQSPRYKIIEKRQSVAFWCNPISGHATLYWYQQILGQGPKLLIQFQNNGVVDDSQLPKDRFSAERLKGVDSTLKIQPAKLEDSAVYLCASGRTGDVTEAFFGQGTRLTVV.

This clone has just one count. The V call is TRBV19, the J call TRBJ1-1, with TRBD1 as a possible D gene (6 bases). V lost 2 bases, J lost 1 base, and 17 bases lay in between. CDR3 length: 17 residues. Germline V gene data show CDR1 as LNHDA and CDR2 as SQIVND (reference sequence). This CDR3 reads CASSIPRDIKSNTEAFF. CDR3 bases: TGTGCCAGTAGTATACCCCGGGACATCAAATCGAACACTGAAGCTTTCTTT.

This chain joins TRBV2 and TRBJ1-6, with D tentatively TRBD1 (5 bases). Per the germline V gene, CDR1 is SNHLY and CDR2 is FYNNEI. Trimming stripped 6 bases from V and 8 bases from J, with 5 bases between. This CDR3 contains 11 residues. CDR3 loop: CASRGDSPLHF. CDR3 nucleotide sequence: TGTGCCAGCAGGGGGGATTCACCCCTCCACTTT.

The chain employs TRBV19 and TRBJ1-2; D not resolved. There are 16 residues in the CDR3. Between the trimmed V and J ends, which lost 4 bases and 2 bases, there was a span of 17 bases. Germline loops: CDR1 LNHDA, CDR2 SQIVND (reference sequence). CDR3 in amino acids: CASSTAEGGRNYGYTF. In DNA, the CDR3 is TGTGCCAGTAGTACAGCCGAGGGAGGGCGGAACTATGGCTACACCTTC. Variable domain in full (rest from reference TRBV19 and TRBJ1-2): DGGITQSPKYLFRKEGQNVTLSCEQNLNHDAMYWYRQDPGQGLRLIYYSQIVNDFQKGDIAEGYSVSREKKESFPLTVTSAQKNPTAFYLCASSTAEGGRNYGYTFGSGTRLTVV.

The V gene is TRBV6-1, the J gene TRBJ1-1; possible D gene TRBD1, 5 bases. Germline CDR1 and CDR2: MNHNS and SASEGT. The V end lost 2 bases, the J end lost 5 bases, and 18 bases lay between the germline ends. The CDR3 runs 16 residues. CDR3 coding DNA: TGTGCCAGCAGTGAACCATCAACAGCAAAGGGGACTGAAGCTTTCTTT. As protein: CASSEPSTAKGTEAFF.

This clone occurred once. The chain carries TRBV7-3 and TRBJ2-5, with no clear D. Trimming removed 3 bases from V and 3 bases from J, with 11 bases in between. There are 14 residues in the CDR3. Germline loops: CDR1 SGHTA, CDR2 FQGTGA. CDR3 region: CASSLASWKETQYF. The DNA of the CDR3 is TGTGCCAGCAGCTTGGCTTCCTGGAAAGAGACCCAGTACTTC.

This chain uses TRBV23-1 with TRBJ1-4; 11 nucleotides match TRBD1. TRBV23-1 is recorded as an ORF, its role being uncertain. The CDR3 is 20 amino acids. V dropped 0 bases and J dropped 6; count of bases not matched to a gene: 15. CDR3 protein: CASSQSRMGQGGLADEKLFF. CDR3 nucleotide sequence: TGCGCCAGCAGTCAATCACGCATGGGACAGGGGGGTTTGGCGGATGAAAAACTGTTTTTT.